Reported below is one T cell receptor beta chain. The V segment lost 5 bases and the J segment 3 bases; nucleotides outside the gene matches: 11. This CDR3 has 18 residues. Germline loops: CDR1 LNHDA, CDR2 SQIVND (reference sequence). Source study methods: It was from reference gene primer amplification that nucleated cell counts were estimated. Sequenced by immunoSEQ multiplex PCR; TCRdb stores in-frame clones only, minus some. V, J and clone size were drawn from that table, and D and trimming were deduced from the DNA. Of approximately 40,000 clones in the sample, about 88% are singletons; the top ten hold 2% to 2.5%. The data derive from a study of blood T cell repertoires in COVID-19. Study-level background: Acute and convalescent COVID-19 specimens originated in the United States, Italy and Spain. T cells, B-cell-depleted T cells, or PBMCs supplied cDNA or gDNA.

The rearrangement joins TRBV19 to TRBJ2-4; TRBD2 agrees at 12 bases. Sequenced sample: peripheral blood. The receptor's source is a human donor in a cohort sampled during active COVID-19. In nucleotides, the CDR3 is TGTGCCAGTAGTTCATTGACTAGCGGGGGTTTGGGCAAAAACATTCAGTACTTC. Translating gives CASSSLTSGGLGKNIQYF.